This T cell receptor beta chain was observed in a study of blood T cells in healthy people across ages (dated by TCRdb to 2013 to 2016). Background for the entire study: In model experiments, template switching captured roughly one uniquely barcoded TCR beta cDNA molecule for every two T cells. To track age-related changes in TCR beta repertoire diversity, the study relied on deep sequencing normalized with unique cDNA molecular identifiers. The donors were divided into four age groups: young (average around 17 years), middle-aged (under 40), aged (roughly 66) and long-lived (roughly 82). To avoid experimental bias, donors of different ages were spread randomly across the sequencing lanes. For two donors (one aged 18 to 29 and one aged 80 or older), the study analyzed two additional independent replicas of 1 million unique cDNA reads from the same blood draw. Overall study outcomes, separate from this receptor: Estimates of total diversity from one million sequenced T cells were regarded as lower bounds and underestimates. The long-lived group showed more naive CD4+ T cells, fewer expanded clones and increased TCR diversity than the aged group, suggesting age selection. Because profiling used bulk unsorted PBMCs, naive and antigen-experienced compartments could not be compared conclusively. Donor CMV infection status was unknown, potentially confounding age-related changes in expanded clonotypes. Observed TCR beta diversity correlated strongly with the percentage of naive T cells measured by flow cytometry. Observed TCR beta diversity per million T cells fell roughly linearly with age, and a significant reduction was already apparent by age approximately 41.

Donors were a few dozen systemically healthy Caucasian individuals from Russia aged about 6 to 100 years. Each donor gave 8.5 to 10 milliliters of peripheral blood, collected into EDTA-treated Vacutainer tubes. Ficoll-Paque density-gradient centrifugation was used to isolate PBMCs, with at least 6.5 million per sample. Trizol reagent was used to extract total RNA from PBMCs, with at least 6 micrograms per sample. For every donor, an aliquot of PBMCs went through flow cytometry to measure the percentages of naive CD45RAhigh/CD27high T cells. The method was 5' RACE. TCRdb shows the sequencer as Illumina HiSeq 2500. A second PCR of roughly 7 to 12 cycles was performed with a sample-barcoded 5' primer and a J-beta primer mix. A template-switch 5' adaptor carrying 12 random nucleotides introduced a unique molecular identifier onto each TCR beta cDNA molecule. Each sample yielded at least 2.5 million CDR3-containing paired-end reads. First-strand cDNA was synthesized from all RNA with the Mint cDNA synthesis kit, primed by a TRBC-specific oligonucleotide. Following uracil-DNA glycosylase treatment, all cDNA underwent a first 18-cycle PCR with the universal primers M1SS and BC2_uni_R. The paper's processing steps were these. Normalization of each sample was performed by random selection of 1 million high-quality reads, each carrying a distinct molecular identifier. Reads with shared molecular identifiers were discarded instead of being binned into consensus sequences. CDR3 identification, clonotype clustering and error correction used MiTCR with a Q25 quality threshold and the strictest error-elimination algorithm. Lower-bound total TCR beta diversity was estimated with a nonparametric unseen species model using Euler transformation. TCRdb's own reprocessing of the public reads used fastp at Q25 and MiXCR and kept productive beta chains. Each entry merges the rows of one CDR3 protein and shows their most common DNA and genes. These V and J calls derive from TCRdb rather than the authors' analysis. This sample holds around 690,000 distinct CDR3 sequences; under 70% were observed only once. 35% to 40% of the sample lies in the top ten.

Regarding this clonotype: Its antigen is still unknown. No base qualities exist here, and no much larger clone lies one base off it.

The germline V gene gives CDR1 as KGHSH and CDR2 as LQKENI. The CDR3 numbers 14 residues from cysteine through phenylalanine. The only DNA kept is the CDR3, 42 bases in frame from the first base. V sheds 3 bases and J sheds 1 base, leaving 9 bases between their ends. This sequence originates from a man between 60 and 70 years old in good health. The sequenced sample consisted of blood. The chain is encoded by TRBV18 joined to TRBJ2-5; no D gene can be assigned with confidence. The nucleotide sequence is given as TGTGCCAGCTCACCCCAGGTATCCCAAGAGACCCAGTACTTC. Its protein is CASSPQVSQETQYF.